This section outlines one T cell receptor beta chain sequence together with its context. RNA totalling roughly 0.45 to 1 ug underwent reverse transcription with random hexamers. TCR beta CDR3 was amplified by immunoSEQ covering 54 Vbeta and 13 Jbeta. TCRdb re-analysed the immunoSEQ multiplex PCR reads in MiXCR, keeping a single row per CDR3 protein. The sample has roughly 200,000 distinct CDR3 sequences, roughly 95% seen once; the top ten hold 0.08% to 0.11%. These data are taken from a study of CD8 T cells in Susac syndrome. Per the germline V gene, CDR1 is SQVTM and CDR2 is ANQGSEA. CDR3 length: 11 amino acids. V was trimmed by 6 bases and J by 4 bases, leaving 9 bases between them. Controls matched for age and sex were healthy donors.

The sequenced material came from CD4+ T cells from PBMCs. The receptor was isolated from a human donor in good health. This chain links TRBV29-1 with TRBJ1-2, with D unclear. DNA of the CDR3: TGCAGCGTCGATAGTCCCTATGGCTACACCTTC. This codes for CSVDSPYGYTF. The full variable domain, its missing parts supplied by reference TRBV29-1 and TRBJ1-2, is SAVISQKPSRDICQRGTSLTIQCQVDSQVTMMFWYRQQPGQSLTLIATANQGSEATYESGFVIDKFPISRPNLTFSTLTVSNMSPEDSSIYLCSVDSPYGYTFGSGTRLTVV.